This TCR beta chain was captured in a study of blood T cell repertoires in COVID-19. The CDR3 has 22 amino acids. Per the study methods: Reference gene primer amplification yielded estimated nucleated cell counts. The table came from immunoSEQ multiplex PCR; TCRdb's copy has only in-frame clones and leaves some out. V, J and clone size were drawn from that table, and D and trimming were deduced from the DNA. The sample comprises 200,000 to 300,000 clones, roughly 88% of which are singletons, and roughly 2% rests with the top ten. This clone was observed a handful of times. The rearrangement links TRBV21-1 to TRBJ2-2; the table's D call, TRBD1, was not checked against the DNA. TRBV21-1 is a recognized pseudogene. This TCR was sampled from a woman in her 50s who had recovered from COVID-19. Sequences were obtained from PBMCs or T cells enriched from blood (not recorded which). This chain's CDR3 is CASSKGDTSPISIVSDPGELFF. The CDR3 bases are TGTGCCAGCAGCAAAGGGGACACCTCCCCTATTTCGATAGTTTCGGACCCCGGGGAGCTGTTTTTT.